This TCR beta chain was observed in a study of T-cell memory formation after mild COVID-19. In the case of this clonotype: No antigen is known for it.

Findings of the study overall: In pre-infection memory, a portion of responding clones appeared, which suggested that cross-reactive memory joined.

TCRdb recomputed calls from the 5' RACE reads with MiXCR, one row per CDR3 protein. The table has hundreds of thousands of distinct CDR3 sequences, under 20% seen once. The material sequenced was PBMCs or a T cell subset sorted from them (not recorded which). The receptor's source is an adult woman who had mild COVID-19 (a few samples of this study predate the infection). Cell type and time point are not known.

The CDR3 loop is CASSLLSAGGAVNTEAFF. CDR3 coding DNA: TGTGCCAGCAGCTTACTAAGTGCAGGGGGCGCGGTGAACACTGAAGCTTTCTTT. This sequence joins TRBV7-3 and TRBJ1-1, with TRBD1 matching 8 bases. The germline gives CDR1 SGHTA, CDR2 FQGTGA. This CDR3 spans 18 amino acids. V dropped 2 bases and J dropped 0; count of bases not matched to a gene: 11.